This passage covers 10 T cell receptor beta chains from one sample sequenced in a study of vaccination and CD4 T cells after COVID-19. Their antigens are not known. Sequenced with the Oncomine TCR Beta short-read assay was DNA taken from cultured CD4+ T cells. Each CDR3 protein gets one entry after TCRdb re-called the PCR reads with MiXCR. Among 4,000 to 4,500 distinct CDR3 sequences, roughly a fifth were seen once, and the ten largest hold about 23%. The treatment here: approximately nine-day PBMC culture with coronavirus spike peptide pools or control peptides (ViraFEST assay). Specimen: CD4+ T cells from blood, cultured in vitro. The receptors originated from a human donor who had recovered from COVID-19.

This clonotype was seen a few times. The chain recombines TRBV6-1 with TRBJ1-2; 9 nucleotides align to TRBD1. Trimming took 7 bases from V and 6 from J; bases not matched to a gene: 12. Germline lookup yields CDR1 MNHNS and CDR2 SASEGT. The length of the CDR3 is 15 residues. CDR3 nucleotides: TGTGCCAGCACCGAGGGGGGACAGGGACCACATGGCTACACCTTC. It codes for CASTEGGQGPHGYTF.

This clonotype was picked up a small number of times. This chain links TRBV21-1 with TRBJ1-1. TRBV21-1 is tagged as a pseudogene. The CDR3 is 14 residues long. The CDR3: CASSNEGFVSEAFF. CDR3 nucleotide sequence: TGTGCCAGCAGCAACGAGGGATTTGTATCTGAAGCTTTCTTT.

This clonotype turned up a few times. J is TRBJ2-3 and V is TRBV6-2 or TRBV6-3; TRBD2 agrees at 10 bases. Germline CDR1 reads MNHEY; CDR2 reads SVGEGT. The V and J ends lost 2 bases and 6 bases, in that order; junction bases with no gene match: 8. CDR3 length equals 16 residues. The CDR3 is CASSYTQRGGSDTQYF. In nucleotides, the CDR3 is TGTGCCAGCAGTTACACGCAGCGGGGGGGCTCTGATACGCAGTATTTT.

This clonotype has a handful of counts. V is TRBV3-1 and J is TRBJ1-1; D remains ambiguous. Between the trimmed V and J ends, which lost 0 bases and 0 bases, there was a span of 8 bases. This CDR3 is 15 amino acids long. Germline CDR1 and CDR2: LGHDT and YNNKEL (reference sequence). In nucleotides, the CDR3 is TGTGCCAGCAGCCAAGATAACGGAATGAACACTGAAGCTTTCTTT. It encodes CASSQDNGMNTEAFF. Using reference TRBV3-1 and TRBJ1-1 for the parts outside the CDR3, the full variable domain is DTAVSQTPKYLVTQMGNDKSIKCEQNLGHDTMYWYKQDSKKFLKIMFSYNNKELIINETVPNRFSPKSPDKAHLNLHINSLELGDSAVYFCASSQDNGMNTEAFFGQGTRLTVV.

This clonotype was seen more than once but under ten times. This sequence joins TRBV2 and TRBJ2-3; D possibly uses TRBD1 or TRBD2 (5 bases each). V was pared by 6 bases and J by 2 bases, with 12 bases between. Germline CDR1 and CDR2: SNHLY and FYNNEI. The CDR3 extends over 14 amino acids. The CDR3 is CASSPGTATDTQYF. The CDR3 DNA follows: TGTGCCAGCAGCCCAGGGACCGCCACAGATACGCAGTATTTT.

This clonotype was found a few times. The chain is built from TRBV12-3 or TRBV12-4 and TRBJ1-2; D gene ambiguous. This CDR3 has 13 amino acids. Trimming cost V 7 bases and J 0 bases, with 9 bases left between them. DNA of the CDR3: TGTGCCAGCACCAAGACTTCTAACTATGGCTACACCTTC. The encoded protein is CASTKTSNYGYTF.

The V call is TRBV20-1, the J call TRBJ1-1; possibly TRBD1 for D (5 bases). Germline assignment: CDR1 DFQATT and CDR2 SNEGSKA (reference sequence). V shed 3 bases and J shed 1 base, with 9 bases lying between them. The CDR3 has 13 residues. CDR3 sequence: CSARGHSNTEAFF. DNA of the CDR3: TGCAGTGCTAGGGGGCACTCGAACACTGAAGCTTTCTTT.

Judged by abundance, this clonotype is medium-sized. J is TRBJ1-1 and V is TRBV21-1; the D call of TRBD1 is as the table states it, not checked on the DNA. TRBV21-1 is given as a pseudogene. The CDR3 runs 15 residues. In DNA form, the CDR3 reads TGTGCCAGCAGCAAAGGCAGGGCTGGGGGCACTGAAGCTTTCTTT. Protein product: CASSKGRAGGTEAFF.

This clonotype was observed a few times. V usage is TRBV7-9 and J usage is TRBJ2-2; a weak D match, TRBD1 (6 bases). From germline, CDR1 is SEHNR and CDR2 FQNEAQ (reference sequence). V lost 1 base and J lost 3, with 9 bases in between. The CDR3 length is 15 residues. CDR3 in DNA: TGTGCCAGCAGCTTAGGGCAGGGGCACACCGGGGAGCTGTTTTTT. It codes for CASSLGQGHTGELFF.

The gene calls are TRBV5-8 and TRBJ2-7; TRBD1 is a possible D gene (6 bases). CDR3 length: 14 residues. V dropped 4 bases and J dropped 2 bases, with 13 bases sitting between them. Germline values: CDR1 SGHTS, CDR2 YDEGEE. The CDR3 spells CASSTSDSPYEQYF. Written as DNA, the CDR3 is TGTGCCAGCAGCACATCGGACAGCCCCTACGAGCAGTACTTC.